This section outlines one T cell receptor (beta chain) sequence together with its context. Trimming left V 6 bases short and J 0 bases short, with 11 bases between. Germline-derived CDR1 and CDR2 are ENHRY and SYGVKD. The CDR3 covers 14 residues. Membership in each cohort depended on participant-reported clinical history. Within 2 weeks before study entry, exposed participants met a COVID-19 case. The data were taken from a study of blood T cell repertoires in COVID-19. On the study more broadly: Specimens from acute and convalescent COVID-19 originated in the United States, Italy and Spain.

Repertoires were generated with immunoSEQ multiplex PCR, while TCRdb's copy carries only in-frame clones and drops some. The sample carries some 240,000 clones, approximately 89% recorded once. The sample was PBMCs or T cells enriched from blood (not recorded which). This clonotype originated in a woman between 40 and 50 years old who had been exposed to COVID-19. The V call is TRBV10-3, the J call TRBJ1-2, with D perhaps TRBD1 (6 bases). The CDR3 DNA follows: TGTGCCATCAGCTCAGACAGGACTAACTATGGCTACACCTTC. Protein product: CAISSDRTNYGYTF.